The clone carrying this T cell receptor beta chain turned up a few times. What it recognizes is unknown. This record comes from a study of Ad26.COV2.S vaccination and SARS-CoV-2 variants. Study-wide results and caveats: In TCR breadth and depth analyses, total T cell responses may have been underestimated.

Treatment here: 15 to 20 received Ad26.COV2.S at low or high dose, single or two shots; about 5 received placebo; per-sample allocation not given. It was on day 63 after the first vaccine or placebo injection that samples were taken. Clones were read by immunoSEQ multiplex PCR, and TCRdb kept only the in-frame ones, dropping some. This sample has 200,000 to 300,000 clones, with around nine tenths found just once. This receptor was obtained from a person aged 18 to 59 who received the Ad26.COV2.S COVID-19 vaccine or a placebo. The material was peripheral blood, obtained in a trial of Ad26.COV2.S vaccine versus placebo.

The CDR3 DNA is TGTGCCAGCTCACCAGTGCAGGCCTACGAGCAGTACTTC. The encoded protein is CASSPVQAYEQYF. The chain employs TRBV18 and TRBJ2-7; D is uncertain. Trimming cost V 2 bases and J 2 bases, with 7 bases left between them. In germline, CDR1 is KGHSH, CDR2 LQKENI. The CDR3 totals 13 residues.